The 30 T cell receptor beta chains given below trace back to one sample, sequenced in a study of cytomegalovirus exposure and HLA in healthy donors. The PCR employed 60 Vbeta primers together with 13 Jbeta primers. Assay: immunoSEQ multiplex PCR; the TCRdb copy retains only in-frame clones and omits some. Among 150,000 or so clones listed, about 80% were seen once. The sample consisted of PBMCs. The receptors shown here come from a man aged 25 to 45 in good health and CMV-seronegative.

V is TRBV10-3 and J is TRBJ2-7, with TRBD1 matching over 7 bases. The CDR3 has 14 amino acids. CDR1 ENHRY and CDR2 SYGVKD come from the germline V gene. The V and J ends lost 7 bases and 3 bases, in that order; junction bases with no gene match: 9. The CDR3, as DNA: TGTGCCATCAACCCCGGGACAGAGAGCTACGAGCAGTACTTC. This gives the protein CAINPGTESYEQYF.

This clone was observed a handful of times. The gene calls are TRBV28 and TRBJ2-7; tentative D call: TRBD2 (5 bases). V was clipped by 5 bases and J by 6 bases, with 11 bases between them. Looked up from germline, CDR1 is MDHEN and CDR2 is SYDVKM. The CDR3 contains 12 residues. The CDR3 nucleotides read TGTGCCAGCAGTCTACCGGGGTTCGAGCAGTACTTC. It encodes CASSLPGFEQYF.

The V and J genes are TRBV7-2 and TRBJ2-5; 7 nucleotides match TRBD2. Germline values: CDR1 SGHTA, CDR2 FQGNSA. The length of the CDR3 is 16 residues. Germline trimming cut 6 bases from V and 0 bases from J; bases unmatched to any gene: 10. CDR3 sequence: CASRYPGGFYQETQYF. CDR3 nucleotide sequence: TGTGCCAGCAGATACCCCGGGGGGTTCTACCAAGAGACCCAGTACTTC.

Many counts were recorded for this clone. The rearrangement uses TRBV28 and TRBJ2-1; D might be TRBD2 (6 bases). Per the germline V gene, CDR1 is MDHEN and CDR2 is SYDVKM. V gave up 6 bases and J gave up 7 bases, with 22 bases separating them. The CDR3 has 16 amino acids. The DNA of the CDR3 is TGTGCCAGCAGATATCCGGGACTCTTGGGTCAGAATGAGCAGTTCTTC. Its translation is CASRYPGLLGQNEQFF.

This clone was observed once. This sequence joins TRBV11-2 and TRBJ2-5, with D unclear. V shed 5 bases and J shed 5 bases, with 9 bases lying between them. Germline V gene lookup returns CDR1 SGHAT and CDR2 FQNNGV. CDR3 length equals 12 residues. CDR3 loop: CASSPGMETQYF. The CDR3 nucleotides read TGTGCCAGCAGCCCAGGCATGGAGACCCAGTACTTC.

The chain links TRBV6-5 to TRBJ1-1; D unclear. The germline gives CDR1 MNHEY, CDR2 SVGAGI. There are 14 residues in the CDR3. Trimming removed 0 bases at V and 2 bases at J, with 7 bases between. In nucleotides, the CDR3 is TGTGCCAGCAGTTACTCTGCGGGAAACACTGAAGCTTTCTTT. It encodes CASSYSAGNTEAFF.

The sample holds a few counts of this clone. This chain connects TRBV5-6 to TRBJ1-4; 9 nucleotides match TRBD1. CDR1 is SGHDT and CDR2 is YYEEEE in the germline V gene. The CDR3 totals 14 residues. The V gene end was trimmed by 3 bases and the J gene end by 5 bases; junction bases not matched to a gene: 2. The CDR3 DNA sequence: TGTGCCAGCAGCTACGGGACAGGGAATGAAAAACTGTTTTTT. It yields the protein CASSYGTGNEKLFF.

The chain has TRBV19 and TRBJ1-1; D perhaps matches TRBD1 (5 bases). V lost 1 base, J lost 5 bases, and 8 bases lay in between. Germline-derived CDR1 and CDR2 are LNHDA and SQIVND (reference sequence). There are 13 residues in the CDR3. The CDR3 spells CASSIARGTEAFF. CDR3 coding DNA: TGTGCCAGTAGTATAGCCCGGGGGACTGAAGCTTTCTTT.

The CDR3 reads CASSFRGSGMAGETQYF. In nucleotides, the CDR3 is TGCGCCAGCAGCTTTAGGGGAAGTGGGATGGCCGGAGAGACCCAGTACTTC. The J gene is TRBJ2-5, the V gene TRBV5-1, with a possible D match to TRBD1 (5 bases). Germline loops: CDR1 SGHRS, CDR2 YFSETQ. V was trimmed by 2 bases and J by 4 bases, leaving 21 bases between them. This CDR3 spans 17 amino acids. The full variable domain, rest sourced from reference TRBV5-1 and TRBJ2-5, is KAGVTQTPRYLIKTRGQQVTLSCSPISGHRSVSWYQQTPGQGLQFLFEYFSETQRNKGNFPGRFSGRQFSNSRSEMNVSTLELGDSALYLCASSFRGSGMAGETQYFGPGTRLLVL.

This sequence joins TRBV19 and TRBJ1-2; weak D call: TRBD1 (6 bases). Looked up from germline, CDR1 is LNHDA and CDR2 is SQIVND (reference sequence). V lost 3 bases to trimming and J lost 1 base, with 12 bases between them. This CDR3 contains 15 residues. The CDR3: CASSIYRELNYGYTF. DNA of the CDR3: TGTGCCAGTAGTATCTACAGGGAACTTAACTATGGCTACACCTTC.

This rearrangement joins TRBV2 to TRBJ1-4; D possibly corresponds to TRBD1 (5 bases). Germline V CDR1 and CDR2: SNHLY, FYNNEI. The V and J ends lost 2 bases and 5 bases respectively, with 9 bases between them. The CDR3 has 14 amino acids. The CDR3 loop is CASSEKGRNEKLFF. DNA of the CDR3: TGTGCCAGCAGTGAAAAGGGGCGGAATGAAAAACTGTTTTTT.

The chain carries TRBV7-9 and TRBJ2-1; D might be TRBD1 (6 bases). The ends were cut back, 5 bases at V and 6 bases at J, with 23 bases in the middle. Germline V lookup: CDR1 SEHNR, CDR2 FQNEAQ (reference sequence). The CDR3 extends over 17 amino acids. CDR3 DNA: TGTGCCAGCAGCCCTGAGTTGTGGACAGAGGGGATCAATGAGCAGTTCTTC. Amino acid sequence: CASSPELWTEGINEQFF.

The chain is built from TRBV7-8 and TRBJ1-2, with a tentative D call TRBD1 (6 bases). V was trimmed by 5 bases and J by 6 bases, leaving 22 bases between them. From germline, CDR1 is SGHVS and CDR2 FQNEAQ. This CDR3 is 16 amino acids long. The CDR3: CASSDQRTDTHNGYTF. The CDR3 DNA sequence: TGTGCCAGCAGCGATCAGCGGACAGACACACATAATGGCTACACCTTC.

CDR3 amino acids: CASSTTAGGSNQPQHF. CDR3 bases: TGTGCCAGCTCTACCACGGCAGGGGGTAGCAATCAGCCCCAGCATTTT. The V gene is TRBV18, the J gene TRBJ1-5, with 7 positions matching TRBD1. Looked up from germline, CDR1 is KGHSH and CDR2 is LQKENI. The CDR3 has 16 amino acids. V lost 6 bases to trimming and J lost 0 bases; unmatched junction nucleotides: 8.

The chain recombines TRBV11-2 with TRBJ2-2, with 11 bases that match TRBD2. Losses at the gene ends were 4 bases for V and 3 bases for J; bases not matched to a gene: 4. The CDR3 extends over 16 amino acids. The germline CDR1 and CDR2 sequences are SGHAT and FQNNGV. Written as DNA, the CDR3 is TGTGCCAGCAGCTACACTAGCGGGGGAGACACCGGGGAGCTGTTTTTT. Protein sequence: CASSYTSGGDTGELFF.

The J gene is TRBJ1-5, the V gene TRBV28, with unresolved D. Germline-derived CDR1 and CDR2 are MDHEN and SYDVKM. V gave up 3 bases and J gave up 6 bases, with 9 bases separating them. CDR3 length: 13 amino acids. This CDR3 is CASSFPVSQPQHF. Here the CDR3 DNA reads TGTGCCAGCAGTTTTCCCGTGTCTCAGCCCCAGCATTTT.

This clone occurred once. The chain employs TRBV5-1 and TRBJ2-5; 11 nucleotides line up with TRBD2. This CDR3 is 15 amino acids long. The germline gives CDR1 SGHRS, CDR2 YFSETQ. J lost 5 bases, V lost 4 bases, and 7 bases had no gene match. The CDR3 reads CASSNLAGGTETQYF. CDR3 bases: TGCGCCAGCAGCAATCTAGCGGGGGGAACGGAGACCCAGTACTTC.

CDR3 loop: CASSLAGTGGYEQYF. For the CDR3, the DNA is TGCGCCAGCAGCTTGGCTGGGACAGGGGGATACGAGCAGTACTTC. The V gene is TRBV5-1, the J gene TRBJ2-7, with 11 bases that match TRBD1. Trimming took 0 bases from V and 4 from J; bases not matched to a gene: 3. The CDR3 loop spans 15 amino acids. The germline CDR1 and CDR2 sequences are SGHRS and YFSETQ.

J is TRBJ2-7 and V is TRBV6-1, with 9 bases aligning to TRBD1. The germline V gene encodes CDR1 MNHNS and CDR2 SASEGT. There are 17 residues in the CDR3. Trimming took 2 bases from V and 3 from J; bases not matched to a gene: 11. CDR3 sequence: CASSEMALGTGYYEQYF. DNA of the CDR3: TGTGCCAGCAGTGAAATGGCCCTCGGGACAGGGTACTACGAGCAGTACTTC.

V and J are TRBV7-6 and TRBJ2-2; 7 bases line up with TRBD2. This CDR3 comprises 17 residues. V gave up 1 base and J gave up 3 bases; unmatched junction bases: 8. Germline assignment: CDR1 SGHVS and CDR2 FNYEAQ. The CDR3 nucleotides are TGTGCCAGCAGCTTAGTTGTTAGCGGGTTTTACACCGGGGAGCTGTTTTTT. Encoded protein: CASSLVVSGFYTGELFF.

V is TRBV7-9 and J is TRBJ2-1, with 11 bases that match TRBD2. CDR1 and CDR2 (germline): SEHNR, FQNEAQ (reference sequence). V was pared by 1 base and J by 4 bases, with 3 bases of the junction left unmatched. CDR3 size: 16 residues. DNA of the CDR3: TGTGCCAGCAGCTTAGTCGGGACTAGCGGATACAATGAGCAGTTCTTC. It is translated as CASSLVGTSGYNEQFF.

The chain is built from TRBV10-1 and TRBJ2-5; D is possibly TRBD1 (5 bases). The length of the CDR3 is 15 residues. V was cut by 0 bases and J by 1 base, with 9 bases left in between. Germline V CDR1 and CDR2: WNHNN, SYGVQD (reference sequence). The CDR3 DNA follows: TGCGCCAGCAGTGAGTCGACAGCCACCCAAGAGACCCAGTACTTC. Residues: CASSESTATQETQYF.

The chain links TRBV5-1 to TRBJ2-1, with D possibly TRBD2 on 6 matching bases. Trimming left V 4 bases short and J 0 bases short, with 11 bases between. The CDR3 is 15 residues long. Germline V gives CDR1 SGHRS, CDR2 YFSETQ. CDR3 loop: CASSADGSSYNEQFF. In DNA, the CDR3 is TGCGCCAGCAGCGCGGACGGGAGCTCCTACAATGAGCAGTTCTTC.

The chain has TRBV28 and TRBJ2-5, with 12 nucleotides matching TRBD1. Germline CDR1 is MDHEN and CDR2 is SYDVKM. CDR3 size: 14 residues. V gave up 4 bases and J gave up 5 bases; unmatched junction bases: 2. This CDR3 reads CASSSGQGAETQYF. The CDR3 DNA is TGTGCCAGCAGTTCGGGACAGGGGGCCGAGACCCAGTACTTC.

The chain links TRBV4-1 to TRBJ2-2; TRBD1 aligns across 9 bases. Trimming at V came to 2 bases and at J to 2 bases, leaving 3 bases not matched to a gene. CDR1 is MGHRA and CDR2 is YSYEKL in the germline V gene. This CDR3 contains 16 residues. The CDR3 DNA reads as TGCGCCAGCAGCCAACAGACAGGGGGAAACACCGGGGAGCTGTTTTTT. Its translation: CASSQQTGGNTGELFF.

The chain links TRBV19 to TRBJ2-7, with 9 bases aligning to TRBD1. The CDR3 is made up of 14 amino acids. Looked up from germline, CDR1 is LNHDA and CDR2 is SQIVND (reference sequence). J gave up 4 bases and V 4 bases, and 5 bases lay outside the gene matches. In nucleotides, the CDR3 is TGTGCCAGTAGTAGGGGGACAGGGTATTACGAGCAGTACTTC. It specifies CASSRGTGYYEQYF.

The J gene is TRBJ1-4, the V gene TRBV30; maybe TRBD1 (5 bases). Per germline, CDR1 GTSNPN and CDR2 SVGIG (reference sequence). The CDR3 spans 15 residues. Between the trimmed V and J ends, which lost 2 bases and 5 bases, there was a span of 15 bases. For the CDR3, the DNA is TGTGCCTGGAGTACAATGGTCGGGGGGAATGAAAAACTGTTTTTT. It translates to CAWSTMVGGNEKLFF.

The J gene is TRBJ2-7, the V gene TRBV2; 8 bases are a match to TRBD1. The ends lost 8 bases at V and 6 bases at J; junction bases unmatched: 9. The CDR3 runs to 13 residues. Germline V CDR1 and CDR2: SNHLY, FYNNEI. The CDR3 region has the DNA TGTGCCAGCCAAAGGGACAGGTCTGGCGAGCAGTACTTC. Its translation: CASQRDRSGEQYF.

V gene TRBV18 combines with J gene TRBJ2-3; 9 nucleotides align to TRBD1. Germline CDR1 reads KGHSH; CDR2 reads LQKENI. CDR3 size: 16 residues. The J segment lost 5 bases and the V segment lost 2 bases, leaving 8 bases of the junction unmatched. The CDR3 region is CASSPNAQGAGDTQYF. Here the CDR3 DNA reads TGTGCCAGCTCACCAAATGCACAGGGGGCTGGAGATACGCAGTATTTT.

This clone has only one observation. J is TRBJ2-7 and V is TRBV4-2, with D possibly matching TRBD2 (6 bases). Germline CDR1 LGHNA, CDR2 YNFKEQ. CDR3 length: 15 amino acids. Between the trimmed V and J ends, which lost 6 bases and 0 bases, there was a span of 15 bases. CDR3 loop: CASSTLGRDSYEQYF. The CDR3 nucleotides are TGTGCCAGCAGTACTTTGGGGCGGGACTCCTACGAGCAGTACTTC.